The 21 T cell receptor beta chains below all came from one sample that was sequenced in a study of human T cells and chemical hapten exposure. Time point given: patch test 2, 6 weeks after DPC sensitization. As to treatment: therapeutic diphenylcyclopropenone sensitization with weekly scalp DPC. TCRdb used MiXCR to reprocess the RACE reads, holding one entry per CDR3 protein. Of hundreds of thousands of distinct CDR3 sequences in the sample, about 6% were seen once. The sequencing used whole blood, collected in connection with sensitization to the hapten diphenylcyclopropenone (DPC). These receptors were collected from a woman between 18 and 29 years old with alopecia areata. Some clones in this sample may be carry-over from other donors' samples.

The chain recombines TRBV9 with TRBJ2-1; maybe TRBD2 (5 bases). The CDR3 sequence is 15 residues long. From germline, CDR1 is SGDLS and CDR2 YYNGEE. V was cut by 0 bases and J by 1 base, with 8 bases left in between. CDR3 sequence reads: CASSVDAGSYNEQFF. The CDR3 DNA reads TGTGCCAGCAGCGTAGATGCGGGTTCCTACAATGAGCAGTTCTTC.

In this sample, this clonotype turned up many times. The rearrangement links TRBV7-9 to TRBJ2-5; no firm D call. This CDR3 spans 15 amino acids. Germline CDR1 reads SEHNR; CDR2 reads FQNEAQ (reference sequence). Trimming left V 5 bases short and J 1 base short, with 14 bases between. CDR3 DNA sequence: TGTGCCAGCAGCGCCCTTACACGGGTCCAAGAGACCCAGTACTTC. Protein: CASSALTRVQETQYF.

This clonotype was detected many times. This chain connects TRBV19 to TRBJ1-2; D is unresolved. The germline V gene has CDR1 LNHDA and CDR2 SQIVND (reference sequence). This CDR3 comprises 14 residues. With 5 bases removed from V and 7 bases from J, the gap between germline ends came to 17 bases. CDR3 sequence reads: CASSQKQTAFGYTF. The CDR3 nucleotides are TGTGCCAGTAGTCAGAAACAGACGGCGTTTGGCTACACCTTC.

The chain employs TRBV7-2 and TRBJ2-5, with D perhaps TRBD1 or TRBD2 (6 bases each). Germline values: CDR1 SGHTA, CDR2 FQGNSA. Between the trimmed V and J ends, which lost 4 bases and 7 bases, there was a span of 16 bases. The CDR3 spans 14 residues. Here the CDR3 DNA reads TGTGCCAGCAGCTCTGGGGGGCCCTCATTGACCCAGTACTTC. This encodes CASSSGGPSLTQYF.

The J gene is TRBJ1-3, the V gene TRBV4-2; D is ambiguous. Trimming stripped 4 bases from V and 0 bases from J, with 13 bases between. Germline assignment: CDR1 LGHNA and CDR2 YNFKEQ. The CDR3 is made up of 16 amino acids. The chain's CDR3 is CASSRTYRASGNTIYF. The CDR3 coding sequence is TGTGCCAGCAGCCGGACGTACAGAGCCTCTGGAAACACCATATATTTT.

This clonotype has ten or more counts. This sequence joins TRBV2 and TRBJ1-1; D is ambiguous. The CDR3 extends over 14 amino acids. Trimming cost V 5 bases and J 1 base, with 11 bases left between them. Per the germline V gene, CDR1 is SNHLY and CDR2 is FYNNEI. The CDR3, as DNA: TGTGCCAGCAGTAAACTAAAATCGAACACTGAAGCTTTCTTT. Amino acids: CASSKLKSNTEAFF.

In the case of this clonotype: At one of its ends the junction is not consistent with the germline gene, which may arise from a read error. The rearrangement links TRBV2 to TRBJ1-6; D gene unclear. The CDR3 consists of 14 residues. Germline CDR1 SNHLY, CDR2 FYNNEI. The CDR3 loop is CASSARSGNSPLHF. In DNA, the CDR3 is TGTGCCAGCAGTGCGCGAAGTGGGAATTCGCCCCTCCACTTT.

The genes are TRBV2 and TRBJ2-1; D may be TRBD2 (5 bases). The CDR3 loop spans 16 amino acids. Germline V gene lookup returns CDR1 SNHLY and CDR2 FYNNEI. V was pared by 6 bases and J by 0 bases, with 15 bases between. The CDR3 coding sequence is TGTGCCAGCAGCACCGAGGGCCCCGTCTCCTACAATGAGCAGTTCTTC. This translates into CASSTEGPVSYNEQFF. The variable domain in full, completed from reference TRBV2 and TRBJ2-1, reads EPEVTQTPSHQVTQMGQEVILRCVPISNHLYFYWYRQILGQKVEFLVSFYNNEISEKSEIFDDQFSVERPDGSNFTLKIRSTKLEDSAMYFCASSTEGPVSYNEQFFGPGTRLTVL.

The gene calls are TRBV27 and TRBJ1-2, with TRBD1 matching over 9 bases. Germline V gives CDR1 MNHEY, CDR2 SMNVEV (reference sequence). The CDR3 runs 17 residues. J gave up 7 bases and V 1 base, and 13 bases lay outside the gene matches. CDR3 in DNA: TGTGCCAGCAGTTTATACCAGGGGGTGACAGGGGGATCTGGCTACACCTTC. Translating it yields CASSLYQGVTGGSGYTF.

The chain joins TRBV11-2 to TRBJ2-4; D is tentatively TRBD1 or TRBD2 (5 bases each). The CDR3 has 15 amino acids. V was shortened by 4 bases and J by 2 bases, with 12 bases between the two germline ends. Germline CDR1 reads SGHAT; CDR2 reads FQNNGV. The CDR3 DNA sequence: TGTGCCAGCAGCTCACTCACGGGACCCAAAAACATTCAGTACTTC. Translated, it gives CASSSLTGPKNIQYF.

This clonotype was observed a handful of times. The genes are TRBV6-1 and TRBJ2-3; the match to TRBD2 covers 10 bases. Germline CDR1 MNHNS, CDR2 SASEGT. The CDR3 loop spans 14 amino acids. V shed 8 bases and J 4 bases; nucleotides not matched to a gene: 6. DNA for the CDR3: TGTGCCAGCCAGCGGGGGGGTGGGGCAGATACGCAGTATTTT. Translation gives CASQRGGGADTQYF.

The chain employs TRBV10-3 and TRBJ2-6, with D maybe TRBD1 (6 bases). The CDR3 extends over 19 amino acids. The V and J ends lost 6 bases and 0 bases respectively, with 21 bases between them. Germline CDR1 and CDR2: ENHRY and SYGVKD. CDR3 nucleotides: TGTGCCATCAGCTTATTGAATCGGACAGTTAGCTCTGGGGCCAACGTCCTGACTTTC. Protein: CAISLLNRTVSSGANVLTF.

This clonotype came up a few times. The chain recombines TRBV5-1 with TRBJ2-5, with 10 bases aligning to TRBD1. The ends lost 3 bases at V and 3 bases at J; junction bases unmatched: 2. The CDR3 is made up of 14 amino acids. Germline lookup yields CDR1 SGHRS and CDR2 YFSETQ. CDR3 nucleotides: TGCGCCAGCAGCTCAGGGACAGGGGAAGAGACCCAGTACTTC. This codes for CASSSGTGEETQYF.

This clonotype was detected ten times or more. The gene calls are TRBV20-1 and TRBJ1-1; possibly TRBD1 for D (5 bases). The CDR3 is 15 amino acids. V was trimmed by 2 bases and J by 4 bases, leaving 17 bases between them. Germline CDR1 reads DFQATT; CDR2 reads SNEGSKA (reference sequence). The CDR3 sequence: CSARSRGYVGTEAFF. CDR3 in DNA: TGCAGTGCTAGATCGAGGGGTTACGTGGGCACTGAAGCTTTCTTT.

This clonotype was recorded many times. CDR3 protein: CASSQDTGTGRTEAFF. The CDR3, as DNA: TGTGCCAGCAGCCAAGATACGGGCACAGGGAGGACTGAAGCTTTCTTT. The chain links TRBV4-2 to TRBJ1-1; D might be TRBD1 (6 bases). Germline V gene lookup returns CDR1 LGHNA and CDR2 YNFKEQ. This CDR3 is built from 16 residues. The germline V and J ends were trimmed by 0 bases and 5 bases, with 16 bases remaining between them.

This clonotype was detected ten times or more. The J gene is TRBJ1-4, the V gene TRBV7-9; no firm D call. Germline V gives CDR1 SEHNR, CDR2 FQNEAQ (reference sequence). CDR3 length: 15 residues. The germline V and J ends were trimmed by 2 bases and 0 bases, with 7 bases remaining between them. The CDR3 sequence: CASSLKGPTNEKLFF. The CDR3 DNA reads as TGTGCCAGCAGCTTAAAGGGCCCAACTAATGAAAAACTGTTTTTT.

This clonotype was recorded at least ten times. The gene calls are TRBV6-5 and TRBJ2-7; 7 bases are a match to TRBD1. Germline assignment: CDR1 MNHEY and CDR2 SVGAGI. V shed 0 bases, J shed 4 bases, and the junction held 3 bases outside the gene matches. The CDR3 covers 14 residues. CDR3 amino acids: CASSYSGTAYEQYF. CDR3 DNA: TGTGCCAGCAGTTACTCGGGGACAGCGTACGAGCAGTACTTC.

At least ten counts were recorded for this clonotype. The genes are TRBV20-1 and TRBJ1-5; D uncertain. Germline CDR1 is DFQATT and CDR2 is SNEGSKA (reference sequence). This CDR3 comprises 15 residues. With 3 bases removed from V and 2 bases from J, the gap between germline ends came to 14 bases. In nucleotides, the CDR3 is TGCAGTGCTAGTGGCGGGGAGATGGGCAATCAGCCCCAGCATTTT. It is translated as CSASGGEMGNQPQHF.

This rearrangement joins TRBV24-1 to TRBJ2-1, with D possibly being TRBD2 (6 bases). V was pared by 11 bases and J by 0 bases, with 10 bases between. The germline V gene has CDR1 KGHDR and CDR2 SFDVKD. The CDR3 has 13 amino acids. In DNA form, the CDR3 reads TGTGCCATCAGCGGGCCCTCCTACAATGAGCAGTTCTTC. Amino acids: CAISGPSYNEQFF.

This clonotype was observed at least ten times. This rearrangement joins TRBV4-3 to TRBJ2-5; tentative D call: TRBD2 (5 bases). The CDR3 runs 16 residues. CDR1 and CDR2 from the germline V gene are LGHNA and YSLEER. V was trimmed by 1 base and J by 5 bases, leaving 17 bases between them. The CDR3 DNA reads as TGCGCCAGCAGCCAAGTCTATGACTACCCTGGTGAGACCCAGTACTTC. Its protein is CASSQVYDYPGETQYF.

The sample holds a few counts of this clonotype. The J gene is TRBJ1-2, the V gene TRBV2; maybe TRBD1 (5 bases). Germline CDR1 reads SNHLY; CDR2 reads FYNNEI. V shed 5 bases and J shed 4 bases, with 17 bases lying between them. There are 15 residues in the CDR3. The CDR3: CASSRDEPHLYGYTF. The CDR3 DNA reads as TGTGCCAGCAGTAGGGACGAACCCCACCTCTATGGCTACACCTTC.